This entry features one T cell receptor (beta chain) sequence. Its antigen is as yet unknown. Positively selected for CCR7, the CD45RO-negative cells used as naive CD8 cells excluded terminally differentiated effector memory CD45RA+ cells. The V end lost 2 bases, the J end lost 6 bases, and 9 bases lay between the germline ends. CDR1 MNHEY and CDR2 SMNVEV come from the germline V gene (reference sequence). The length of the CDR3 is 13 residues. The assay ran at deep level. Replicate sorted-subset PCRs were loaded with around 0.2 ug DNA, 25,000 to 30,000 T cell genomes. Sequenced by immunoSEQ multiplex PCR; TCRdb stores in-frame clones only, minus some. The data hold about 1,800,000 clones, with about 95% observed a single time. The record originates from a study of shared clonotypes between healthy human individuals. Study-wide results and caveats: Sharing across a handful of donors was seen in roughly 5% of naive CD4 clonotypes.

What was sequenced was naive CD8+ T cells sorted from blood. V is TRBV27 and J is TRBJ2-3; D remains unclear. The TCR was taken from a man younger than 35 in good health. CDR3: CASSLLHGDTQYF. The CDR3 nucleotides read TGTGCCAGCAGTTTACTTCATGGGGATACGCAGTATTTT.